The clone carrying this T cell receptor beta chain was seen ten or more times. Its antigen remains unidentified. CDR1 and CDR2 (germline): LGHNA, YSLEER. The CDR3 spans 16 residues. V shed 0 bases, J shed 5 bases, and the junction held 6 bases outside the gene matches. This sample is drawn from a study of T cell repertoires in cytomegalovirus infection. As for the study in general: TCR beta signatures that were public indicated CMV infection and matching HLA type. The study's findings and limits: People with CMV and the relevant HLA were identified by cumulative public TCR beta family frequency.

TCRdb called the reads again in MiXCR, with one record for every CDR3 protein. Seen here are 700,000 to 850,000 distinct CDR3 sequences, roughly 33% observed once, and the top ten hold roughly 12%. The TCR comes from a human donor in good health (CMV status not recorded). Some clones in this sample may be carry-over from other donors' samples. The source material was cultured CD8+ T cells from PBMCs, sampled from culture after CMV antigen stimulation. The chain combines TRBV4-3 with TRBJ2-5; 10 bases are a match to TRBD2. CDR3 region: CASSQDPSGGAETQYF. CDR3 sequence (DNA): TGCGCCAGCAGCCAAGATCCGAGCGGGGGGGCCGAGACCCAGTACTTC.